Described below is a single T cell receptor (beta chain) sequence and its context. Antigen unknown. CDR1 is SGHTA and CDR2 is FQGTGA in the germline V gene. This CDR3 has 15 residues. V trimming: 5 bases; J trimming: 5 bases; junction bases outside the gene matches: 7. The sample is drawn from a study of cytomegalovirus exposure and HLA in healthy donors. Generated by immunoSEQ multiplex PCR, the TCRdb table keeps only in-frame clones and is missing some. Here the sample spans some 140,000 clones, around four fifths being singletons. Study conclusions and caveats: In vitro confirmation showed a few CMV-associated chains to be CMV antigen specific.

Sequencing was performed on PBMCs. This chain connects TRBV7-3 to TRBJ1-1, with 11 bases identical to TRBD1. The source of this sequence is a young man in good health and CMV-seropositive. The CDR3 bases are TGTGCCAGCAGCCCCACGGGACAGGGGGTTACTGAAGCTTTCTTT. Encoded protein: CASSPTGQGVTEAFF.